This T cell receptor beta chain was sequenced for a study of blood T cell repertoires in COVID-19. Study-wide background: Sites in the United States, Italy and Spain provided acute and convalescent COVID-19 samples. T cells, B-cell-depleted T cells, or PBMCs provided the cDNA or gDNA that served as material.

This table comes from immunoSEQ multiplex PCR, and its TCRdb copy is limited to in-frame clones, with some not included. This sample carries 200,000 to 250,000 clones, roughly nine tenths of them seen once, and the ten largest clones take roughly 10%. The clonotype comes from a woman in her forties or fifties with COVID-19, enrolled during active disease. The material sequenced was peripheral blood.

The CDR3 bases are TGTGCCACCCAAGGACTAGCGGAGACCTACAATGAGCAGTTCTTC. As protein: CATQGLAETYNEQFF. The rearrangement uses TRBV5-4 and TRBJ2-1, with TRBD2 matching over 10 bases. Germline trimming cut 9 bases from V and 2 bases from J; bases unmatched to any gene: 8. The CDR3 is 15 amino acids. Germline V CDR1 and CDR2: SGHNT, YYREEE (reference sequence).